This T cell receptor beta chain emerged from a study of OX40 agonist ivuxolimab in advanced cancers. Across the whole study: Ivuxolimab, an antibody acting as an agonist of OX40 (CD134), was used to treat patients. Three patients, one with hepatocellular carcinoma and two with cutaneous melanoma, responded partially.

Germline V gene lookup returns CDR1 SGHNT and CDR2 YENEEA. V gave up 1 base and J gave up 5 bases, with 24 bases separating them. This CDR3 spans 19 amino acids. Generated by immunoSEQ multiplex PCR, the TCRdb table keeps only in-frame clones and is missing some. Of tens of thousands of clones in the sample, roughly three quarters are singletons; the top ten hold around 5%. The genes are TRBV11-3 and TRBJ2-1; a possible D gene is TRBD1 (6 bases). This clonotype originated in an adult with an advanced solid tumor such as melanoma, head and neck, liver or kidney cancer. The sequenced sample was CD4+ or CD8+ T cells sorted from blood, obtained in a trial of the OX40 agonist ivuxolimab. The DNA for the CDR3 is TGTGCCAGCAGCTTAGGTCTACCCTGGGCCGGGACACCCAACAATGAGCAGTTCTTC. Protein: CASSLGLPWAGTPNNEQFF.